This T cell receptor beta chain is drawn from a study of PD-1 blockade in classical Hodgkin lymphoma. Brentuximab vedotin exposure varied, and every patient relapsed after autologous stem cell transplantation. Study-level results: The authors excluded patients who started nivolumab under 1 year after ASCT. At baseline, newly diagnosed patients reportedly showed less TCR diversity than healthy donors. Why repertoires differed is undefined; disease activity or prior therapy possibly contributed. A significant rise in TCR diversity by C4D1 was seen for CD4+ but not CD8+ cells.

This table comes from immunoSEQ multiplex PCR, and its TCRdb copy is limited to in-frame clones, with some not included. The repertoire consists of some 100,000 clones, with roughly 89% occurring once and the leading ten covering approximately 2.8%. V lost 0 bases, J lost 5 bases, and 8 bases lay in between. CDR3 length: 13 residues. CDR1 and CDR2 (germline): MNHNY, SVGAGI (reference sequence). In the case of this clone: The target antigen is unknown.

The J gene is TRBJ2-7, the V gene TRBV6-6; D remains unclear. This specimen consisted of peripheral blood mononuclear cells (PBMCs), obtained at baseline. This TCR derives from a human donor with classical Hodgkin lymphoma. The CDR3 here is CASSYSMRHEQYF. The CDR3 nucleotides read TGTGCCAGCAGTTACTCGATGCGCCACGAGCAGTACTTC.